One TCR beta chain is described in this entry. V shed 4 bases, J shed 4 bases, and the junction held 3 bases outside the gene matches. The CDR3 runs 13 residues. Germline V gives CDR1 KGHSY, CDR2 FQNENV. This sample's TCRbeta library carried unique molecular identifier barcodes. From the PCR reads, TCRdb called clonotypes with MiXCR, one entry per CDR3 protein. Of approximately 91,000 distinct CDR3 sequences in the sample, 7.5% to 9.5% are singletons; the top ten hold 6.9%. The sample comes from a study of T-cell reconstitution after alpha-beta-depleted transplantation in children. This TCR was recovered from a human donor who donated a stem cell graft to a child with congenital amegakaryocytic thrombocytopenia. The input for sequencing was PBMCs from the stem cell graft donor, taken from the stem cell graft. V usage is TRBV16 and J usage is TRBJ2-5; TRBD1 matches 7 bases. CDR3 sequence reads: CASSRRQGETQYF. The CDR3 nucleotides read TGTGCCAGCAGCCGGCGACAGGGAGAGACCCAGTACTTC.